Listed below are T cell receptor beta chains from one sample, sequenced in a study of blood T cell repertoires in COVID-19. The assay was immunoSEQ multiplex PCR, and TCRdb's table has in-frame clones only and misses some. The sample carries about 250,000 clones, approximately 86% recorded once. The sequenced material came from peripheral blood. These receptors all stem from an elderly man with acute or convalescent COVID-19. CDR3s include the opening cysteine and the closing phenylalanine or tryptophan. A D gene is named only where the DNA matches it firmly.

j_call: TRBJ1-1; d_call: NA; v_call: TRBV6-2/TRBV6-3; cdr3_nt: TGTGCCAGCAGTTACCCGGGGGGGACCACTGAAGCTTTCTTT; cdr3_aa: CASSYPGGTTEAFF
j_call: TRBJ1-2; d_call: NA; v_call: TRBV3-1/TRBV3-2; cdr3_nt: TGTGCCAGCAGCCAACAGGGGATGAGCTATGGCTACACCTTC; cdr3_aa: CASSQQGMSYGYTF
j_call: TRBJ2-2; d_call: NA; v_call: TRBV19; cdr3_nt: TGTGCCAGTAGTGCTAAATACGGGGAGCTGTTTTTT; cdr3_aa: CASSAKYGELFF
j_call: TRBJ2-1; d_call: NA; v_call: TRBV6-5; cdr3_nt: TGTGCCAGCAGTTACTCGACCTGGGGACAAGTTGAGCAGTTCTTC; cdr3_aa: CASSYSTWGQVEQFF
j_call: TRBJ2-5; d_call: NA; v_call: TRBV5-4; cdr3_nt: TGTGCCAGCAGCCGAGAACCCCTCCAAGAGACCCAGTACTTC; cdr3_aa: CASSREPLQETQYF
j_call: TRBJ2-5; d_call: NA; v_call: TRBV4-2; cdr3_nt: TGTGCCAGCAGCCAAGCCAAGACCCAGTACTTC; cdr3_aa: CASSQAKTQYF
j_call: TRBJ1-1; d_call: NA; v_call: TRBV4-1; cdr3_nt: TGCGCCAGCAGCCAAGATTTCCTTAACACTGAAGCTTTCTTT; cdr3_aa: CASSQDFLNTEAFF
j_call: TRBJ1-4; d_call: NA; v_call: TRBV6-6; cdr3_nt: TGTGCCAGCAGTTACCAGGGAGGGCCTAATGAAAAACTGTTTTTT; cdr3_aa: CASSYQGGPNEKLFF
j_call: TRBJ1-3; d_call: NA; v_call: TRBV7-6; cdr3_nt: TGTGCCAGCAGCTTAGGAGGGAGGGGAAACACCATATATTTT; cdr3_aa: CASSLGGRGNTIYF
j_call: TRBJ1-4; d_call: NA; v_call: TRBV7-9; cdr3_nt: TGTGCCAGCAGCTTCAACAGAGATGAAAAACTGTTTTTT; cdr3_aa: CASSFNRDEKLFF
j_call: TRBJ2-1; d_call: NA; v_call: TRBV2; cdr3_nt: TGTGCCAGCATGAGGCCAGACTCCTACAATGAGCAGTTCTTC; cdr3_aa: CASMRPDSYNEQFF
j_call: TRBJ2-4; d_call: NA; v_call: TRBV4-3; cdr3_nt: TGCGCCAGCAGCCAAGATCCGAAGGGTAGCGGTATCCTAGCCAAAAACATTCAGTACTTC; cdr3_aa: CASSQDPKGSGILAKNIQYF
j_call: TRBJ2-7; d_call: TRBD2; v_call: TRBV4-2; cdr3_nt: TGTGCCAGCAGCCAAGATGCGGCGGGAGCGATCTACGAGCAGTACTTC; cdr3_aa: CASSQDAAGAIYEQYF
j_call: TRBJ2-6; d_call: TRBD1; v_call: TRBV19; cdr3_nt: TGTGCCAGTAGTATTCGGACAGGGGCTGGGGCCAACGTCCTGACTTTC; cdr3_aa: CASSIRTGAGANVLTF
j_call: TRBJ2-5; d_call: NA; v_call: TRBV15; cdr3_nt: TGTGCCACCAGCGGCGGGCCCGTGGATTCGGGCCAAGAGACCCAGTACTTC; cdr3_aa: CATSGGPVDSGQETQYF
j_call: TRBJ2-1; d_call: TRBD2; v_call: TRBV5-1; cdr3_nt: TGCGCCAGCAGCTTGGATAGCGGGGGGGCGAACAATGAGCAGTTCTTC; cdr3_aa: CASSLDSGGANNEQFF
j_call: TRBJ1-6; d_call: NA; v_call: TRBV4-2; cdr3_nt: TGTGCCAGCAGCCTAAGCGGGGGTTCCTCACCCCTCCACTTT; cdr3_aa: CASSLSGGSSPLHF